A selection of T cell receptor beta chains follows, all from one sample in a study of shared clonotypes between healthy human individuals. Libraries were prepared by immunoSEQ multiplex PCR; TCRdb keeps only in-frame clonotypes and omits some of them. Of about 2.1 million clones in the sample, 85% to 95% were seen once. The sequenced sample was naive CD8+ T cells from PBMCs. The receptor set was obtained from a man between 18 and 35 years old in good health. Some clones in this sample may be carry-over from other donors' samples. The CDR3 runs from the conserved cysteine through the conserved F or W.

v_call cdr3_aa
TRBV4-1 CASSQDRGLGNEQFF
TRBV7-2 CASSLWVARPGNEQFF
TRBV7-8 CASSLLAGVYNEQFF
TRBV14 CASSLRGQGPYEQYF
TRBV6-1 CASRWGYQPQHF
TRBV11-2 CASSHPDSTGAYEQYF
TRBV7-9 CASSSSGYRNTDTQYF
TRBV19 CASSPTGQGEYYEQYF
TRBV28 CASNRGYNYGYTF
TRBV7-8 CASSVLWGDQNTGELFF
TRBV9 CASSTPRDSLTYEQYF
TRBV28 CASSSGNTIYF
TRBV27 CASSRDRGRNEQYF
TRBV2 CASRETAGGHGETQYF
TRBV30 CAWTRGQQFGNTIYF
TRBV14 CASSPRWVNEQYF
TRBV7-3 CASSSAGEETQYF
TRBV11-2 CASSIRLAGQGGETQYF
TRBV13 CASSFYTEGLNTEAFF
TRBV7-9 CASTTHEGQDRGNEKLFF
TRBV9 CASRETGFTGELFF
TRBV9 CASSVDYIWGEGNTIYF
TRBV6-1 CAAREGGTEAFF
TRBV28 CASSLRSSGRDEQYF
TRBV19 CARRGPQNTEAFF
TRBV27 CASSLERSSYNEQFF
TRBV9 CASSPGTGVVYEQYF
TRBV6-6 CASSATGGKTDTQYF
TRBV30 CAWRTDYEQYF
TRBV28 CASSWTPNEKLFF
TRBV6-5 CASSCRGPESSNEQFF
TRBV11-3 CASSLGVGTEAFF
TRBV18 CASSPPGRAGELFF
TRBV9 CASSVEGQGLMAEAFF
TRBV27 CASSGLGPYEQYF
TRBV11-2 CASSHTSGGFHEQFF
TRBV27 CASSTHRGPNQPQHF
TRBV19 CASRTGGITFF
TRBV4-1 CASSQDGREAEAFF
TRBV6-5 CASSYGSGRRDTQYF
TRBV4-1 CASGPSGSPLNEQFF
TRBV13 CASSLEGDNEQFF